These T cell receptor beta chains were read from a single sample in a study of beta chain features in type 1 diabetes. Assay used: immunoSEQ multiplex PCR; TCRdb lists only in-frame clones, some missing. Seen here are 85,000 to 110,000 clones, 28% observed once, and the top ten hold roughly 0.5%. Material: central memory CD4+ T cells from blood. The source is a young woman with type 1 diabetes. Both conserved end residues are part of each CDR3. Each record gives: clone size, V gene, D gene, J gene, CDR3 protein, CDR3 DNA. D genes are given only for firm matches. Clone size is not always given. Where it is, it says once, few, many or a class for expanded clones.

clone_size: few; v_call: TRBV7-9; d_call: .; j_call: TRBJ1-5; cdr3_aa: CASSLVGSNQPQHF; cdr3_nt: TGTGCCAGCAGCTTAGTCGGTAGCAATCAGCCCCAGCATTTT
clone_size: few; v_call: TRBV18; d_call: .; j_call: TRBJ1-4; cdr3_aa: CASSRATNEKLFF; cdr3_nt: TGTGCCAGCTCACGAGCAACTAATGAAAAACTGTTTTTT
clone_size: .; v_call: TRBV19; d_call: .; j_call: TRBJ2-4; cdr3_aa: CASSISLKNIQYF; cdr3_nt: TGTGCCAGTAGTATCTCCCTGAAAAACATTCAGTACTTC
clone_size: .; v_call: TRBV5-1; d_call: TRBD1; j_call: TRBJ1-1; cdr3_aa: CASSWSQGQGEAFF; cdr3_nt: TGCGCCAGCAGCTGGTCTCAGGGACAGGGGGAAGCTTTCTTT
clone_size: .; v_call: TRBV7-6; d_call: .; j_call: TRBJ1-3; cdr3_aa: CASSGQSGNTIYF; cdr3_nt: TGTGCCAGCAGCGGACAATCTGGAAACACCATATATTTT
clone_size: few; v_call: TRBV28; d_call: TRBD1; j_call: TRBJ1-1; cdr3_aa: CASSLSETGIAFF; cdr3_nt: TGTGCCAGCAGTTTATCGGAGACAGGGATAGCTTTCTTT
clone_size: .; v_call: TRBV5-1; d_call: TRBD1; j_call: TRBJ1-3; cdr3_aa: CASSATGTVSGNTIYF; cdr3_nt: TGCGCCAGCAGTGCGACAGGGACCGTCTCTGGAAACACCATATATTTT
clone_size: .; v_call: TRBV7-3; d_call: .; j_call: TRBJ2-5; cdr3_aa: CASSLMAQETQYF; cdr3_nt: TGTGCCAGCAGCTTAATGGCCCAAGAGACCCAGTACTTC
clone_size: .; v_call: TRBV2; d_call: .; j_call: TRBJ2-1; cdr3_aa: CASSALYEQFF; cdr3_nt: TGTGCCAGCAGTGCCCTCTATGAGCAGTTCTTC
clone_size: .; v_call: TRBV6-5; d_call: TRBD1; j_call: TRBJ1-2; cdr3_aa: CASSRPTQGAMGYTF; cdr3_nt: TGTGCCAGCAGTCGCCCCACACAGGGGGCTATGGGCTACACCTTC
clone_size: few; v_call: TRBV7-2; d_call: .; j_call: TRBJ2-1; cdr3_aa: CASSLNRGGVYNEQFF; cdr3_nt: TGTGCCAGCAGCTTAAATAGGGGGGGAGTGTACAATGAGCAGTTCTTC
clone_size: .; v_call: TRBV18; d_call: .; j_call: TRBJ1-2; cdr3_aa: CASSHPSANYGYTF; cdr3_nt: TGTGCCAGCTCACACCCTTCAGCTAACTATGGCTACACCTTC
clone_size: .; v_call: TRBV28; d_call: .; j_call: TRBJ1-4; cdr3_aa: CASYTSGEGGEKLFF; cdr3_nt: TGTGCCAGCTACACGAGTGGGGAGGGGGGTGAAAAACTGTTTTTT
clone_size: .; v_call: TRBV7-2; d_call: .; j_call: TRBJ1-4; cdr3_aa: CASSLPQTDLNEKLFF; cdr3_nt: TGTGCCAGCAGCTTACCTCAGACAGATCTTAATGAAAAACTGTTTTTT
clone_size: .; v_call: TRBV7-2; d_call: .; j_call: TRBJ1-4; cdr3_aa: CASSRTGSTTNEKLFF; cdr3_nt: TGTGCCAGCAGCCGTACAGGGAGTACGACTAATGAAAAACTGTTTTTT
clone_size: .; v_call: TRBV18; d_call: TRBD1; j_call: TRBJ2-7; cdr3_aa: CASSPPGRGYYEQYF; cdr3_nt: TGTGCCAGCTCACCACCTGGCAGGGGGTACTACGAGCAGTACTTC
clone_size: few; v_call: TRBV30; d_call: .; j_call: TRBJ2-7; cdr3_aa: CAWTRGGSYEQYF; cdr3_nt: TGTGCCTGGACTAGGGGTGGTTCCTACGAGCAGTACTTC
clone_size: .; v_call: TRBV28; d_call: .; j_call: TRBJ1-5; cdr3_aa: CASGGWGNQPQHF; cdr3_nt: TGTGCCAGCGGGGGCTGGGGCAATCAGCCCCAGCATTTT
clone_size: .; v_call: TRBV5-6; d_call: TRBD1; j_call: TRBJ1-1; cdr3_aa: CASSLTRRQGMDTEAFF; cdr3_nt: TGTGCCAGCAGCTTGACGCGCAGACAGGGGATGGACACTGAAGCTTTCTTT
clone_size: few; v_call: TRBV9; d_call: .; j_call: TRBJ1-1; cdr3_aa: CASSVAFDEAFF; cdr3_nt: TGTGCCAGCAGCGTGGCCTTCGATGAAGCTTTCTTT
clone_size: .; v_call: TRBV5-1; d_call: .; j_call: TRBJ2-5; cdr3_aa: CASSLGAIRETQYF; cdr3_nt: TGCGCCAGCAGCTTGGGTGCGATACGAGAGACCCAGTACTTC
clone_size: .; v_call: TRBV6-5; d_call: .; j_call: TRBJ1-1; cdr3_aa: CASSYGRERRNTEAFF; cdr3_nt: TGTGCCAGCAGTTACGGACGGGAACGTAGGAACACTGAAGCTTTCTTT
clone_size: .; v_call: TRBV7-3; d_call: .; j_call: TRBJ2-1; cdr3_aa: CASSLRGGSSYNEQFF; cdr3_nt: TGTGCCAGCAGCTTAAGGGGCGGAAGCTCCTACAATGAGCAGTTCTTC
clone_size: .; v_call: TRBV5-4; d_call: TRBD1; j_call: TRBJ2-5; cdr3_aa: CASSTPQGASQETQYF; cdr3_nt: TGTGCCAGCAGCACGCCACAGGGGGCGAGCCAAGAGACCCAGTACTTC
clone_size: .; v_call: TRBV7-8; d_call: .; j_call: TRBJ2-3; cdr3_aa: CASSTYTDTQYF; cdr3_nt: TGTGCCAGCAGCACCTATACAGATACGCAGTATTTT
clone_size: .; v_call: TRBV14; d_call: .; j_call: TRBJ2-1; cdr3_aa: CASSPAGFPYNEQFF; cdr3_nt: TGTGCCAGCAGCCCAGCGGGTTTCCCTTACAATGAGCAGTTCTTC
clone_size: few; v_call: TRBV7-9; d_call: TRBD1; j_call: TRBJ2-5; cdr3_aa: CASSERIGQGAETQYF; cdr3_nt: TGTGCCAGCAGCGAACGAATAGGACAGGGGGCTGAGACCCAGTACTTC
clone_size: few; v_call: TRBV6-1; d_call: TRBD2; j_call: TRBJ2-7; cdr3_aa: CASTSGRAESNEQYF; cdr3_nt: TGTGCCAGCACTAGCGGGAGGGCCGAGTCGAACGAGCAGTACTTC
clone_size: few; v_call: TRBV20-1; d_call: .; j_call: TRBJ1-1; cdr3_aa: CSASTGHEAFF; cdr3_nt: TGCAGTGCTAGTACGGGTCATGAAGCTTTCTTT
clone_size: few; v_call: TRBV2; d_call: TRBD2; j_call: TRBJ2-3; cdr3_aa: CASSDGAGATFRDTQYF; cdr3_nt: TGTGCCAGCAGTGACGGGGCGGGAGCAACTTTTCGAGATACGCAGTATTTT
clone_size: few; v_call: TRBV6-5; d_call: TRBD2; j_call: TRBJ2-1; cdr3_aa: CASSYPLAGGPSEQFF; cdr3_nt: TGTGCCAGCAGTTACCCACTAGCGGGAGGGCCGAGTGAGCAGTTCTTC
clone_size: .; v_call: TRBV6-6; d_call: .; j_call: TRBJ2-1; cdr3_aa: CASSISPGRDEQFF; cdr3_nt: TGTGCCAGCTCTATTAGCCCGGGAAGGGATGAGCAGTTCTTC
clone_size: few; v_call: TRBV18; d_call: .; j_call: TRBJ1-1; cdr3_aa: CASSDTRNTEAFF; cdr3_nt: TGTGCCAGCTCCGACACCCGCAACACTGAAGCTTTCTTT
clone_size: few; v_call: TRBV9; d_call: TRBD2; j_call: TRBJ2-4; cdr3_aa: CASSVGWGGQNIQYF; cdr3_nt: TGTGCCAGCAGCGTAGGGTGGGGAGGGCAAAACATTCAGTACTTC
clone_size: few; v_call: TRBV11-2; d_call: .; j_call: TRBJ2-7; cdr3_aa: CASSLAGGLAGASYEQYF; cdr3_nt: TGTGCCAGCAGCTTAGCCGGAGGTTTGGCAGGGGCATCCTACGAGCAGTACTTC
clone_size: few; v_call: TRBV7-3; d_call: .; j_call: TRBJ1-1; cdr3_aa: CASSLSRQENTEAFF; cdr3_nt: TGTGCCAGCAGCTTAAGTCGGCAGGAGAACACTGAAGCTTTCTTT
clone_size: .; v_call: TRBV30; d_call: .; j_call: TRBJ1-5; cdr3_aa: CAWSPHNQPQHF; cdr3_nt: TGTGCCTGGAGTCCACACAATCAGCCCCAGCATTTT
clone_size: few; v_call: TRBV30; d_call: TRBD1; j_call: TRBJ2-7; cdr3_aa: CAWSPQGPAAGYF; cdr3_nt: TGTGCCTGGAGCCCACAGGGGCCGGCGGCGGGGTACTTC
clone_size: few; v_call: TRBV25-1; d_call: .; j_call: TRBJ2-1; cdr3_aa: CASSQAREQFF; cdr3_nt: TGTGCCAGCAGCCAAGCTAGGGAGCAGTTCTTC
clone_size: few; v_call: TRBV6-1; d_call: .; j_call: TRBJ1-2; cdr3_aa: CASSESGRTVYGYTF; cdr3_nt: TGTGCCAGCAGTGAATCGGGTCGGACAGTCTATGGCTACACCTTC
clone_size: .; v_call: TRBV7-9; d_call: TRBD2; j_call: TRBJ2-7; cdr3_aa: CASRPELGLAGEWEQYF; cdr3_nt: TGTGCCAGCAGACCAGAGCTGGGACTAGCGGGAGAATGGGAGCAGTACTTC
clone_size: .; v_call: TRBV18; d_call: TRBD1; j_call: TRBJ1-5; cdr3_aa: CASSAARQGARQPQHF; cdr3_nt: TGTGCCAGCTCAGCAGCGCGACAGGGGGCCCGGCAGCCCCAGCATTTT
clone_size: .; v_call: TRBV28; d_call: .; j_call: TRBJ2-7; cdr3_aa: CASSFGTSEQYF; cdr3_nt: TGTGCCAGCAGTTTTGGGACTTCGGAGCAGTACTTC
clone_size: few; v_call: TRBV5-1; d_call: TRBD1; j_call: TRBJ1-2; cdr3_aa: CASSPTTGWGGYTF; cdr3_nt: TGCGCCAGCAGCCCAACGACAGGGTGGGGTGGCTACACCTTC
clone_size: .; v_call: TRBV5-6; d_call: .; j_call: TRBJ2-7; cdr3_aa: CASSLAFSAASREQYF; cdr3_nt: TGTGCCAGCAGCTTGGCTTTCTCGGCAGCATCTAGGGAGCAGTACTTC
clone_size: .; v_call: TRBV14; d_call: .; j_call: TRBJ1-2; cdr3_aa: CASSQDSRDTYGYTF; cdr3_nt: TGTGCCAGCAGCCAAGATTCCCGGGACACCTATGGCTACACCTTC
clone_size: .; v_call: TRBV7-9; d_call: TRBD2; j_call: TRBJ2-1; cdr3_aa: CASSGASGIPNEQFF; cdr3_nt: TGTGCCAGTTCGGGGGCTAGCGGGATCCCCAATGAGCAGTTCTTC
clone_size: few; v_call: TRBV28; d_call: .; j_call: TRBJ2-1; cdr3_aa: CASRKRVSPYNEQFF; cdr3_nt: TGTGCCAGCAGAAAGAGAGTTAGCCCCTACAATGAGCAGTTCTTC